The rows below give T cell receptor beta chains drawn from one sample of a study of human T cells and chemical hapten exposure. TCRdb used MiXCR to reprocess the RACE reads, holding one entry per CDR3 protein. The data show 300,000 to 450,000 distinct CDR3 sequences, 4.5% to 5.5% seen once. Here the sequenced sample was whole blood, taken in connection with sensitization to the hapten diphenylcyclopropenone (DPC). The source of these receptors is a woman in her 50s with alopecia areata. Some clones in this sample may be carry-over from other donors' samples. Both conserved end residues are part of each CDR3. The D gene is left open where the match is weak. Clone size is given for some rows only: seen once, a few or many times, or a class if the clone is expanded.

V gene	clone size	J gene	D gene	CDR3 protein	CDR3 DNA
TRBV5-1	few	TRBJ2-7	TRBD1	CASSLEGAPYEQYF	TGCGCCAGCAGCTTGGAGGGGGCCCCCTACGAGCAGTACTTC
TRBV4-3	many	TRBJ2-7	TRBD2	CASSPYGLAGAYEQYF	TGCGCCAGCAGCCCCTACGGACTAGCGGGCGCCTACGAGCAGTACTTC
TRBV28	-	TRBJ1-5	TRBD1	CASSRDSPSNQPQHF	TGTGCCAGCAGTCGGGACAGCCCTAGCAATCAGCCCCAGCATTTT
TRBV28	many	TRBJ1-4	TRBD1	CASSRGGQGAGEKLFF	TGTGCCAGCAGTCGCGGGGGGCAGGGGGCTGGTGAAAAACTGTTTTTT
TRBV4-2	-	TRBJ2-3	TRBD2	CASSQNPSGGLASSDTQYF	TGTGCCAGCAGCCAGAACCCGAGCGGAGGACTAGCTTCATCAGATACGCAGTATTTT
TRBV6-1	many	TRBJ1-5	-	CASSEDGNQPQHF	TGTGCCAGCAGTGAAGATGGGAATCAGCCCCAGCATTTT
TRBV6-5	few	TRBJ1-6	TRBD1	CASSELQGEGSPLHF	TGTGCCAGCAGTGAACTACAGGGGGAGGGATCACCCCTCCACTTT
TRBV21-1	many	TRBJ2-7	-	CARPLGQGASNEQYF	TGTGCCAGACCTTTAGGACAGGGGGCAAGTAACGAGCAGTACTTC
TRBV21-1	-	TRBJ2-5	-	CASSIAAPTSGMLETQYF	TGTGCCAGCAGCATCGCAGCTCCGACTAGCGGGATGCTTGAGACCCAGTACTTC
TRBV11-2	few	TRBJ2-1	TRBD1	CASSLDYGQGSQFF	TGTGCCAGCAGCTTAGATTACGGACAGGGATCGCAGTTCTTC
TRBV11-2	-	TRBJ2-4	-	CASSLGGVLNIQYF	TGTGCCAGCAGCTTAGGAGGGGTCTTAAACATTCAGTACTTC
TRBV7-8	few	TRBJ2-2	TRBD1	CASFLVGQGNTGELFF	TGTGCCAGCTTTCTAGTCGGACAGGGGAACACCGGGGAGCTGTTTTTT
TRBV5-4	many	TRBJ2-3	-	CASSYPSTDTQYF	TGTGCCAGCAGCTACCCTTCCACAGATACGCAGTATTTT
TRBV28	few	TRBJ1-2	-	CASSYTTGGHYGYTF	TGTGCCAGCAGTTATACGACGGGAGGTCACTATGGCTACACCTTC
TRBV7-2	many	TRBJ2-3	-	CASSTRQVAADTQYF	TGTGCCAGCAGCACCCGACAGGTAGCGGCAGATACGCAGTATTTT
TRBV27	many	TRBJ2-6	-	CASSGLHAGANVLTF	TGTGCCAGCAGTGGCCTTCATGCTGGGGCCAACGTCCTGACTTTC
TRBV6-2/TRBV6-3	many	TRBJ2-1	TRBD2	CASSKPGTSGYNEQFF	TGTGCCAGCAGTAAACCCGGGACTAGCGGCTACAATGAGCAGTTCTTC
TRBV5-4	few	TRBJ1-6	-	CASSRGRGDSPLHF	TGTGCCAGCAGCCGAGGACGGGGAGATTCACCCCTCCACTTT